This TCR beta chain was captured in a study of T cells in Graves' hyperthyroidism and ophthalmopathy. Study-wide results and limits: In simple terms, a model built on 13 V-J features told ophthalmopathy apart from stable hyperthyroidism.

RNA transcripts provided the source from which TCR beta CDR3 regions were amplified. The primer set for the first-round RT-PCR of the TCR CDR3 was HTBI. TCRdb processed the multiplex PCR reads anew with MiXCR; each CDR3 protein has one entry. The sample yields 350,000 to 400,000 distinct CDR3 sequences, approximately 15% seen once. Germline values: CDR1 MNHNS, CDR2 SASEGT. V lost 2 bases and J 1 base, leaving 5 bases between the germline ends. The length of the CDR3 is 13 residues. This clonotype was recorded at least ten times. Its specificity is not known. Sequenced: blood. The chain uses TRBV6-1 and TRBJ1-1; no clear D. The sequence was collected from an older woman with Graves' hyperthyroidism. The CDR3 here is CASSEQTNTEAFF. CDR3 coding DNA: TGTGCCAGCAGTGAACAAACGAACACTGAAGCTTTCTTT.